The rows below give T cell receptor beta chains drawn from one sample of a study of human T cells and chemical hapten exposure. TCRdb reprocessed the RACE reads via MiXCR and lists one record per CDR3 protein. In the table there are about 380,000 distinct CDR3 sequences, around 6% of which are singletons. This material consisted of whole blood, taken in connection with sensitization to the hapten diphenylcyclopropenone (DPC). Source of these receptors: a woman in her late teens or twenties with alopecia areata. Some clones in this sample may be carry-over from other donors' samples. Each CDR3 is given without its conserved first and last residue. The order of the fields is CDR3 protein, J gene, V gene.

ASSFQGPGELF,TRBJ2-2,TRBV7-2
SARPSTTDTQY,TRBJ2-3,TRBV20-1
ASLGQRRLKF,TRBJ2-1,TRBV12-3/TRBV12-4
ASRKSAGGDTQY,TRBJ2-3,TRBV12-3/TRBV12-4
ASSPFGAAGYT,TRBJ1-2,TRBV7-6
ASSLWGQGNSPLH,TRBJ1-6,TRBV13
ASSLARGGSGANVLT,TRBJ2-6,TRBV11-1
ASSLAGGNTQY,TRBJ2-3,TRBV5-6
ASSFGQDEKLF,TRBJ1-4,TRBV5-1
ASRAGGVPQH,TRBJ1-5,TRBV6-6
ASSKQQVFSHEQY,TRBJ2-7,TRBV5-1
ASSVVVSGATDTQY,TRBJ2-3,TRBV9
ASSQEGDYSYEQY,TRBJ2-7,TRBV4-3
ASSEGGTVGQPQH,TRBJ1-5,TRBV6-1
ASKSGGDYGYT,TRBJ1-2,TRBV6-5
ASSGVVGAPLH,TRBJ1-6,TRBV12-3/TRBV12-4
ASSLSDRGLTEAF,TRBJ1-1,TRBV27
ASSLDSFNSPLH,TRBJ1-6,TRBV5-1
ASSPETGGTDTQY,TRBJ2-3,TRBV11-2
ASSSPIAPAF,TRBJ1-1,TRBV18
ASSTLDSYRNIQY,TRBJ2-4,TRBV7-9
ASSQSGSGGWGDTQY,TRBJ2-3,TRBV7-2
ASSLQGPGANVLT,TRBJ2-6,TRBV7-3
ASSLYSAYEQY,TRBJ2-7,TRBV5-6
ASSLYRGYNQPQH,TRBJ1-5,TRBV12-3/TRBV12-4
ASSLSPGGGYGYT,TRBJ1-2,TRBV13
ASSIRQGQDEQY,TRBJ2-7,TRBV12-3/TRBV12-4
ASRKQGRGSGNTIY,TRBJ1-3,TRBV6-6
ASSLVRTEAF,TRBJ1-1,TRBV28
ASSQGQYYGYT,TRBJ1-2,TRBV7-9
ASSLGFLIIPYEQY,TRBJ2-7,TRBV5-5
ASSSHYGYT,TRBJ1-2,TRBV12-3/TRBV12-4
ASSLDLTGDDGEQY,TRBJ2-7,TRBV11-3
AIGEFERYEQY,TRBJ2-7,TRBV10-3
ASRAAGANVLT,TRBJ2-6,TRBV2
ASSSGTEPNQPQH,TRBJ1-5,TRBV7-9
ASTPGTFVGELF,TRBJ2-2,TRBV6-5
SVEGVWGTGVNTEAF,TRBJ1-1,TRBV29-1
ASGRGSTGELF,TRBJ2-2,TRBV5-1
SARQYAEAF,TRBJ1-1,TRBV20-1
ASSPGFGEGYT,TRBJ1-2,TRBV18
ASSLNYEKLF,TRBJ1-4,TRBV4-1
ASQGQGDGYT,TRBJ1-2,TRBV7-2
ASSQGGQGPFAPLH,TRBJ1-6,TRBV4-2
AISEGGQARVNGYT,TRBJ1-2,TRBV10-3
ASGRGDTQY,TRBJ2-3,TRBV12-3/TRBV12-4
ASRPGSGYGYT,TRBJ1-2,TRBV9
ASSGTSGGSDEQY,TRBJ2-7,TRBV3-1
ASSLHRDRGNSPLH,TRBJ1-6,TRBV6-1
ASSPRVRFSYNEQF,TRBJ2-1,TRBV4-3
ASSLSGYSYEQY,TRBJ2-7,TRBV5-1
ASSLLGQGGNEQF,TRBJ2-1,TRBV5-6
ASSHDTLADGTDTQY,TRBJ2-3,TRBV3-1
SVRGVYEQY,TRBJ2-7,TRBV20-1
ASSSGHTSIDGEAF,TRBJ1-1,TRBV5-1